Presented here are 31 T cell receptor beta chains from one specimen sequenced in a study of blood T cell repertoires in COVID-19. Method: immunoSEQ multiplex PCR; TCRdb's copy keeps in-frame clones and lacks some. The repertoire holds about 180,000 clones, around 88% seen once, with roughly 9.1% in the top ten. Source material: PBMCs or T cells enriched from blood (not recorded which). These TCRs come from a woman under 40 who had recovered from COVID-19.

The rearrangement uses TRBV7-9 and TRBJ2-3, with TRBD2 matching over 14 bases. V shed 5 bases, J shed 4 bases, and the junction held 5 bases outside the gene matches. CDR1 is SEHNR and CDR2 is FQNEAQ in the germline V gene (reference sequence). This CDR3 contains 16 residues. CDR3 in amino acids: CASSKGLAGVPDTQYF. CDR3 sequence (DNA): TGTGCCAGCAGCAAGGGACTAGCGGGAGTTCCAGATACGCAGTATTTT.

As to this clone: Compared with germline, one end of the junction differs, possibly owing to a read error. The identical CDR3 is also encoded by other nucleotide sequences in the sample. The CDR3 DNA follows: TGCAGCGTCGAAGATTGGAGGTCGAATGAGCAGTTCTTC. It translates to CSVEDWRSNEQFF. V is TRBV29-1 and J is TRBJ2-1, with a possible D match to TRBD2 (5 bases). The CDR3 has 13 residues. Germline lookup yields CDR1 SQVTM and CDR2 ANQGSEA.

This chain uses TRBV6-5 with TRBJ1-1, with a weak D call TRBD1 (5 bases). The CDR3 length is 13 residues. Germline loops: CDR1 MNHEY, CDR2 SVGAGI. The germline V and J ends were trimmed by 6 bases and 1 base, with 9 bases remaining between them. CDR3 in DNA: TGTGCCAGCAGCCCCACAGGGAACACTGAAGCTTTCTTT. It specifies CASSPTGNTEAFF.

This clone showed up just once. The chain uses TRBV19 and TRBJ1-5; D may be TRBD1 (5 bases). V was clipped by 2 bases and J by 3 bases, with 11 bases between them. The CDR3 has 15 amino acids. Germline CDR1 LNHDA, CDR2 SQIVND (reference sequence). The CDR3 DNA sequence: TGTGCCAGTAGTATATCAACAGGACCCAATCAGCCCCAGCATTTT. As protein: CASSISTGPNQPQHF.

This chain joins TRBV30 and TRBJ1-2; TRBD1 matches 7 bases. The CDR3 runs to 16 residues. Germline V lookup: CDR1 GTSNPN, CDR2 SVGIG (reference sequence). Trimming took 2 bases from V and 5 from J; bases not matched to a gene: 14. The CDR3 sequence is CAWSPWDSGKRYGYTF. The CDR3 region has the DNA TGTGCCTGGAGTCCGTGGGACAGTGGCAAGCGGTATGGCTACACCTTC. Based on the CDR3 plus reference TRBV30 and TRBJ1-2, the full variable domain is SQTIHQWPATLVQPVGSPLSLECTVEGTSNPNLYWYRQAAGRGLQLLFYSVGIGQISSEVPQNLSASRPQDRQFILSSKKLLLSDSGFYLCAWSPWDSGKRYGYTFGSGTRLTVV.

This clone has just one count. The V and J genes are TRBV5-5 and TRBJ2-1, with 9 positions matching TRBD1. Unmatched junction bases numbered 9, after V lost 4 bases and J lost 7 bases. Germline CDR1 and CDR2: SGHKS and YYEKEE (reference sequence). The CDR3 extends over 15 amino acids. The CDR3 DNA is TGTGCCAGCAGCAACGCCGGGACAGGGATAAATGAGCAGTTCTTC. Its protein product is CASSNAGTGINEQFF.

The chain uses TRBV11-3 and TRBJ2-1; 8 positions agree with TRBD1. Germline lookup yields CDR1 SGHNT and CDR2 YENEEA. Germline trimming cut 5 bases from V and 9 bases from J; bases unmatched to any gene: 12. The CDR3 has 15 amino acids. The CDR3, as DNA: TGTGCCAGCAGCCTCGGACAGGGAAAGGATGGTGAGCAGTTCTTC. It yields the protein CASSLGQGKDGEQFF. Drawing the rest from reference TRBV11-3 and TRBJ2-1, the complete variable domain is EAGVVQSPRYKIIEKKQPVAFWCNPISGHNTLYWYLQNLGQGPELLIRYENEEAVDDSQLPKDRFSAERLKGVDSTLKIQPAELGDSAVYLCASSLGQGKDGEQFFGPGTRLTVL.

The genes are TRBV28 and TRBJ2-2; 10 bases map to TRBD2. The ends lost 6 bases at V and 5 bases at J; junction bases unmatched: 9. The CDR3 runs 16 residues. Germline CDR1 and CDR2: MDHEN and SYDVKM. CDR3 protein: CASRAPSGSRTGELFF. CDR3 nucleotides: TGTGCCAGCAGAGCCCCTAGCGGGAGTAGAACCGGGGAGCTGTTTTTT.

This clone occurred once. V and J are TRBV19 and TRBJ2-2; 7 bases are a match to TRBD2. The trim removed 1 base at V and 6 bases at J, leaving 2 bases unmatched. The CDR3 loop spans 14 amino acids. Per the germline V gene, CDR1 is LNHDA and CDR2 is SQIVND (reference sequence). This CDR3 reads CASSIAGGSGELFF. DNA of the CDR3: TGTGCCAGTAGTATAGCGGGAGGTTCCGGGGAGCTGTTTTTT.

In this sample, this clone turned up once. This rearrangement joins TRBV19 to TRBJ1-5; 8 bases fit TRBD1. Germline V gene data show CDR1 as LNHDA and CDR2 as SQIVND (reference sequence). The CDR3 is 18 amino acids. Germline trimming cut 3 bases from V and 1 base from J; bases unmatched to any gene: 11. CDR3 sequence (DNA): TGTGCCAGTAGTATGACCATCAGGGGGCGCAGGAGCAATCAGCCCCAGCATTTT. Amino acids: CASSMTIRGRRSNQPQHF.

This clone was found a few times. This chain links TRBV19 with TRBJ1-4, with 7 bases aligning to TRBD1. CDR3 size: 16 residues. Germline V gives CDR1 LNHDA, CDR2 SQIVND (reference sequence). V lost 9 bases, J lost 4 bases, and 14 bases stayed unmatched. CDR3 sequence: CASEQTGANFNEKLFF. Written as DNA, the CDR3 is TGTGCCAGCGAGCAAACAGGGGCCAACTTTAATGAAAAACTGTTTTTT. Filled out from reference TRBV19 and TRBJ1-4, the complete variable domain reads DGGITQSPKYLFRKEGQNVTLSCEQNLNHDAMYWYRQDPGQGLRLIYYSQIVNDFQKGDIAEGYSVSREKKESFPLTVTSAQKNPTAFYLCASEQTGANFNEKLFFGSGTQLSVL.

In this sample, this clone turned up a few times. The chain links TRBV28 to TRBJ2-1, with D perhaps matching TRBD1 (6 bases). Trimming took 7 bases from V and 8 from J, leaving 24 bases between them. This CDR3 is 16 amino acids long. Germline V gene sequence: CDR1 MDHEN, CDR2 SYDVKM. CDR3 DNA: TGTGCCAGCAACGGCAGGGGTTTCGTTGGAAGGGATGAGCAGTTCTTC. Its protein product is CASNGRGFVGRDEQFF. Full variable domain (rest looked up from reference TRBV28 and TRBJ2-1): DVKVTQSSRYLVKRTGEKVFLECVQDMDHENMFWYRQDPGLGLRLIYFSYDVKMKEKGDIPEGYSVSREKKERFSLILESASTNQTSMYLCASNGRGFVGRDEQFFGPGTRLTVL.

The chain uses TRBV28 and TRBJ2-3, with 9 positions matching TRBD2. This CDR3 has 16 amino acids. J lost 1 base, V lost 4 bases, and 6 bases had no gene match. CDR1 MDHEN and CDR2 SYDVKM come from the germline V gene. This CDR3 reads CASSSRAGGGTDTQYF. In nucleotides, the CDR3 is TGTGCCAGCAGTTCCCGCGCGGGAGGGGGCACAGATACGCAGTATTTT. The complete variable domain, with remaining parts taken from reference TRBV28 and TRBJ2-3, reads DVKVTQSSRYLVKRTGEKVFLECVQDMDHENMFWYRQDPGLGLRLIYFSYDVKMKEKGDIPEGYSVSREKKERFSLILESASTNQTSMYLCASSSRAGGGTDTQYFGPGTRLTVL.

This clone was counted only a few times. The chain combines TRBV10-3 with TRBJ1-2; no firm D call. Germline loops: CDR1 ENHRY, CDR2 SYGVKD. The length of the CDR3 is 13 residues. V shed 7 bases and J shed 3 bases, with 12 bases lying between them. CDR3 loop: CAITEQLHYGYTF. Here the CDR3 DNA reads TGTGCCATCACTGAACAGCTGCACTATGGCTACACCTTC.

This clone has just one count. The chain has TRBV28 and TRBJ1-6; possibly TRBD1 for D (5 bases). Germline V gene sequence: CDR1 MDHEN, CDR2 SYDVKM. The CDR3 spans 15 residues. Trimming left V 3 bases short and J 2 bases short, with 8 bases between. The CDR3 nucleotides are TGTGCCAGCAGTTTCGCCAGGGCCTATAATTCACCCCTCCACTTT. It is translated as CASSFARAYNSPLHF.

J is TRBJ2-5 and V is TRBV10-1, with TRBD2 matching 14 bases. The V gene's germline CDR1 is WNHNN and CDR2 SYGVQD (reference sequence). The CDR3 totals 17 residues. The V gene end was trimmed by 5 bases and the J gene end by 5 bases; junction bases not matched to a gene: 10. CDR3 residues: CASSRTGTSGRVETQYF. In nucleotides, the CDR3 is TGCGCCAGCAGTCGTACCGGGACTAGCGGGAGAGTGGAGACCCAGTACTTC.

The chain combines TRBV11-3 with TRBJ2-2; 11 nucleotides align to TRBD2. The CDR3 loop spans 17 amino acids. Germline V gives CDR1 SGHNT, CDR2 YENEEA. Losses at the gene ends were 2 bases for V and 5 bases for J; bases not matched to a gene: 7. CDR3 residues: CASSLQPGLAVTGELFF. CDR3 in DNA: TGTGCCAGCAGCTTACAACCGGGACTAGCGGTAACCGGGGAGCTGTTTTTT.

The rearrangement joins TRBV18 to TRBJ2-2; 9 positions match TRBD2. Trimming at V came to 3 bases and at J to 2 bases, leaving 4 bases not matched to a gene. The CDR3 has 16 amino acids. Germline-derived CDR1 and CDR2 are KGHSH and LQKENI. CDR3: CASSPIAGVNTGELFF. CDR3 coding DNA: TGTGCCAGCTCACCGATAGCGGGAGTTAACACCGGGGAGCTGTTTTTT.

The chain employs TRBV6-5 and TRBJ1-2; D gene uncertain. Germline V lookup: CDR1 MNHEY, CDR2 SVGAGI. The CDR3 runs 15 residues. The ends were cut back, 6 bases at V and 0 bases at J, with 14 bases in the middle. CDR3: CASRSLEGSNYGYTF. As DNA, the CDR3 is TGTGCCAGCAGAAGCCTGGAGGGTTCTAACTATGGCTACACCTTC.

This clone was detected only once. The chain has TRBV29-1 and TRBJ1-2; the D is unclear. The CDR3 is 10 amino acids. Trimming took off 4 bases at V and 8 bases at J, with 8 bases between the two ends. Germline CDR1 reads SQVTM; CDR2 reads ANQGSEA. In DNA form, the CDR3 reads TGCAGCGTTGGCGAAGAGGGCTACACCTTC. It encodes CSVGEEGYTF.

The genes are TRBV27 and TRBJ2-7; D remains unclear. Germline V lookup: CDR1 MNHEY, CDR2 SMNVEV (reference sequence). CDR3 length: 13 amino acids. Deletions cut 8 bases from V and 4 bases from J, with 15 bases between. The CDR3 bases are TGTGCCAGCCGCCGACAAGATCTTTACGAGCAGTACTTC. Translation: CASRRQDLYEQYF.

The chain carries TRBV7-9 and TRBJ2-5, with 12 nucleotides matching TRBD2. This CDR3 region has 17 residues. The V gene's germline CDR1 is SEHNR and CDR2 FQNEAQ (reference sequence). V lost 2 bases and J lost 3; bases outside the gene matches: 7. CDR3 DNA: TGTGCCAGCAGCTTATTTCGGTCTAGCGGGAGGGAAGAGACCCAGTACTTC. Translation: CASSLFRSSGREETQYF.

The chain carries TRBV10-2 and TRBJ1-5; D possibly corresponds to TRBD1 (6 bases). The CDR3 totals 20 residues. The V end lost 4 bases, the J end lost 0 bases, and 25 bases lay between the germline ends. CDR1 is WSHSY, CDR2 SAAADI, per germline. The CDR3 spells CASSATYRERGFYSNQPQHF. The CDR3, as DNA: TGCGCCAGCAGTGCGACTTACAGGGAAAGGGGCTTCTATAGCAATCAGCCCCAGCATTTT.

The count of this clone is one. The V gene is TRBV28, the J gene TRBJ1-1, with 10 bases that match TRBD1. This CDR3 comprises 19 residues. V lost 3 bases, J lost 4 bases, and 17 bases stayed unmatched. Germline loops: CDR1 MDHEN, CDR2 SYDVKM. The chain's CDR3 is CASSFDSGDRGRGATEAFF. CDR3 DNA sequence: TGTGCCAGCAGTTTTGATTCCGGAGACAGGGGGCGGGGGGCCACTGAAGCTTTCTTT.

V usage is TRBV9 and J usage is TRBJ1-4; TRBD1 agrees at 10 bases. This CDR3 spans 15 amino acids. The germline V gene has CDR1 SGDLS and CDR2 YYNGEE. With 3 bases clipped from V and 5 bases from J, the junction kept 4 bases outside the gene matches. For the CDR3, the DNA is TGTGCCAGCAGCGCGACAGGGGGCGGGAATGAAAAACTGTTTTTT. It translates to CASSATGGGNEKLFF. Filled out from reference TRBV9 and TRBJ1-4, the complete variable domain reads DSGVTQTPKHLITATGQRVTLRCSPRSGDLSVYWYQQSLDQGLQFLIQYYNGEERAKGNILERFSAQQFPDLHSELNLSSLELGDSALYFCASSATGGGNEKLFFGSGTQLSVL.

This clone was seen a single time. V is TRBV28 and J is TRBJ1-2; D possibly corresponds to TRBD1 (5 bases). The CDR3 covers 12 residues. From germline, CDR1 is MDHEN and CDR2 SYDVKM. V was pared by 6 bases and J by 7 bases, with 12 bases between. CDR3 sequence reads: CASSLQGGGYTF. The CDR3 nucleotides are TGTGCCAGCAGCCTTCAGGGAGGTGGCTACACCTTC.

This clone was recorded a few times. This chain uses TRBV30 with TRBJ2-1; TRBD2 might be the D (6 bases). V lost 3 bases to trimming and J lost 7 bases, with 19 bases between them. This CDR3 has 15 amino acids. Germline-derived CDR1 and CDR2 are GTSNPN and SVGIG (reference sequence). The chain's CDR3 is CAWRPSQRVINEQFF. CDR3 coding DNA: TGTGCCTGGAGGCCGAGCCAGCGGGTAATTAATGAGCAGTTCTTC.

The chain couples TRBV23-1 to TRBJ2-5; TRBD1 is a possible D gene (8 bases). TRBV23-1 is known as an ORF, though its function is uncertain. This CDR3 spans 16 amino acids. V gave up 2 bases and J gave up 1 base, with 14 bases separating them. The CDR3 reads CASSQLQGGPQETQYF. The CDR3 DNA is TGCGCCAGCAGTCAACTACAGGGGGGGCCCCAAGAGACCCAGTACTTC.

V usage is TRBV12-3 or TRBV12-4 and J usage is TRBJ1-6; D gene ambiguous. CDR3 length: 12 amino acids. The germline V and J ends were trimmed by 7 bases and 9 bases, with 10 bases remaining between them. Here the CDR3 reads CASTASGSPLHF. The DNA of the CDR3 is TGTGCCAGCACCGCCAGCGGTTCACCCCTCCACTTT.

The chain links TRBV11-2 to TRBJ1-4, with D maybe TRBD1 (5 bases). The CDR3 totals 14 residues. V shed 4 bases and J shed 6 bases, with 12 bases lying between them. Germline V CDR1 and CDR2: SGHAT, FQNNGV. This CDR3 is CASSSLTVYEKLFF. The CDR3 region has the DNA TGTGCCAGCAGCTCTCTGACAGTCTATGAAAAACTGTTTTTT.

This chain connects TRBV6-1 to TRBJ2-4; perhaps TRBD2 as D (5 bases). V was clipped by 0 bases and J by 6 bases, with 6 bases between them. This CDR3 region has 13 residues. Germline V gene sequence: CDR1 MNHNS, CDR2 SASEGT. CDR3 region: CASSEARVNIQYF. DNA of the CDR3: TGTGCCAGCAGTGAAGCGCGGGTAAACATTCAGTACTTC.